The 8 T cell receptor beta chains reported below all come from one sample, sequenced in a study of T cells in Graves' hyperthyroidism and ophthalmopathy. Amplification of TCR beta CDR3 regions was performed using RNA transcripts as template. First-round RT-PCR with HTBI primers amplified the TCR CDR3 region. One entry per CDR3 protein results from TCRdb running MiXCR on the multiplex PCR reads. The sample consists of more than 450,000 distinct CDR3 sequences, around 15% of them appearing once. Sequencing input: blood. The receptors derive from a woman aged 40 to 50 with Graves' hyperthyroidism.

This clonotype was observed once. The CDR3 bases are TGTGCCAGCAGCTTGGGGGGGCAGTATAGCAATCAGCCCCAGCATTTT. As protein: CASSLGGQYSNQPQHF. The rearrangement links TRBV5-5 to TRBJ1-5; D may be TRBD1 (6 bases). V was shortened by 0 bases and J by 0 bases, with 10 bases between the two germline ends. The CDR3 runs 16 residues. Germline V gene lookup returns CDR1 SGHKS and CDR2 YYEKEE (reference sequence).

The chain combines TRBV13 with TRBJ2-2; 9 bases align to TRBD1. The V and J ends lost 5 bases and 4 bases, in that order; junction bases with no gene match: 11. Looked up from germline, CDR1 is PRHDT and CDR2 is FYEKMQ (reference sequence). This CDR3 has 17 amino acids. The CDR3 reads CASSAIQGATVTGELFF. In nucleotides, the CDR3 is TGTGCCAGCAGCGCAATACAGGGGGCTACCGTCACCGGGGAGCTGTTTTTT. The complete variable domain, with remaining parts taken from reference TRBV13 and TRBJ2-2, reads AAGVIQSPRHLIKEKRETATLKCYPIPRHDTVYWYQQGPGQDPQFLISFYEKMQSDKGSIPDRFSAQQFSDYHSELNMSSLELGDSALYFCASSAIQGATVTGELFFGEGSRLTVL.

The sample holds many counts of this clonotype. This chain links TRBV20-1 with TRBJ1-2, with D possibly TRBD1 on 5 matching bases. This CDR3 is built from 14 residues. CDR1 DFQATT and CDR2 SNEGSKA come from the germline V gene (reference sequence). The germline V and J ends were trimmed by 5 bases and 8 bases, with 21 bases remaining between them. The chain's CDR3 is CSAFVINWRDGYTF. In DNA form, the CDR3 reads TGCAGTGCTTTCGTAATCAATTGGCGGGACGGCTACACCTTC.

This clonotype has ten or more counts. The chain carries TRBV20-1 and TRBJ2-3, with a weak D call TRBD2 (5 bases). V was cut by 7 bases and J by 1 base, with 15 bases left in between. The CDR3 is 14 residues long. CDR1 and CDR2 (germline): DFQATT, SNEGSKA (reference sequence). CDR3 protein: CSGGYGKGTDTQYF. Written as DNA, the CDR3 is TGCAGTGGAGGGTACGGGAAGGGCACAGATACGCAGTATTTT.

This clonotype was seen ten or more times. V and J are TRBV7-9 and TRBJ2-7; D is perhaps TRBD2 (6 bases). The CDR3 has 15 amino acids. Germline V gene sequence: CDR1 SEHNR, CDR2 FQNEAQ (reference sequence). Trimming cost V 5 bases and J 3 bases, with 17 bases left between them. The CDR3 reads CASSMPSGPNYEQYF. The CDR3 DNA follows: TGTGCCAGCAGCATGCCCAGCGGGCCTAACTACGAGCAGTACTTC. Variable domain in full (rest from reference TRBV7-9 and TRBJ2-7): DTGVSQNPRHKITKRGQNVTFRCDPISEHNRLYWYRQTLGQGPEFLTYFQNEAQLEKSRLLSDRFSAERPKGSFSTLEIQRTEQGDSAMYLCASSMPSGPNYEQYFGPGTRLTVT.

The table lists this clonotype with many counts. The CDR3 DNA reads as TGTGCCAGCCTAATGGGACGGGGAGCAGAGACCCAGTACTTC. This gives the protein CASLMGRGAETQYF. The rearrangement links TRBV18 to TRBJ2-5, with D perhaps TRBD1 or TRBD2 (5 bases each). This CDR3 contains 14 residues. CDR1 is KGHSH and CDR2 is LQKENI in the germline V gene. V was cut by 8 bases and J by 4 bases, with 17 bases left in between.

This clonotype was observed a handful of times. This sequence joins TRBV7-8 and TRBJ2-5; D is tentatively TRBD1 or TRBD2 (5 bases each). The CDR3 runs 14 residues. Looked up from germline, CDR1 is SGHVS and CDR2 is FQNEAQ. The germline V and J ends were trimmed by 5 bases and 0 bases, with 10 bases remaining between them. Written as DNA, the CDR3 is TGTGCCAGCAGCCTGGGACCAAACCAAGAGACCCAGTACTTC. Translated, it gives CASSLGPNQETQYF.

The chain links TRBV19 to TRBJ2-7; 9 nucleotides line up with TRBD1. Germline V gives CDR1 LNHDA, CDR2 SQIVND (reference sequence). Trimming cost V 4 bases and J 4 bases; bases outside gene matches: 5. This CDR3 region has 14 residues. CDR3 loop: CASSSLTGGYEQYF. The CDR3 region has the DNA TGTGCCAGTAGTAGTTTGACAGGGGGTTACGAGCAGTACTTC. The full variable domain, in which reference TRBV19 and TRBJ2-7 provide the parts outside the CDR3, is DGGITQSPKYLFRKEGQNVTLSCEQNLNHDAMYWYRQDPGQGLRLIYYSQIVNDFQKGDIAEGYSVSREKKESFPLTVTSAQKNPTAFYLCASSSLTGGYEQYFGPGTRLTVT.